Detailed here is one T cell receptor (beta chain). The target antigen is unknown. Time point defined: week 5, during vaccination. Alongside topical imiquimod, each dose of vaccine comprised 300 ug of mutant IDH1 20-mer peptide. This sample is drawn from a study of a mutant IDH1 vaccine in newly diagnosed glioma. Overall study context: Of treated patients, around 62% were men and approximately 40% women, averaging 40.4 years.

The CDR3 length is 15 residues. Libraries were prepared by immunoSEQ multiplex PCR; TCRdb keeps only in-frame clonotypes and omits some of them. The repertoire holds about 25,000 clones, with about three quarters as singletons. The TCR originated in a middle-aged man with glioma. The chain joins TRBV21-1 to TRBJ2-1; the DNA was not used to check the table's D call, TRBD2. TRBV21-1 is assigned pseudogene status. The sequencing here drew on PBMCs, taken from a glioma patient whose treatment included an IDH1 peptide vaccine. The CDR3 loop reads CASSGRVHNYNEQFF. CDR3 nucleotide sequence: TGTGCCAGCAGCGGCCGGGTCCATAACTACAATGAGCAGTTCTTC.